The clone carrying this TCR beta chain was detected ten times or more. This sample was taken from a study of T cells in Graves' hyperthyroidism and ophthalmopathy. Lactation, pregnancy, other autoimmune disease or uncontrolled infection led to exclusion of patients. The CDR3 regions of TCR beta were amplified from RNA transcripts. HTBI primers were employed in a first-round RT-PCR of the TCR CDR3. Via MiXCR, TCRdb re-called the multiplex PCR reads, giving one row per CDR3 protein. Of 600,000 to 750,000 distinct CDR3 sequences listed, roughly a sixth are singletons. With V trimmed by 4 bases and J by 4 bases, 8 bases remained unmatched. This CDR3 contains 17 residues. Germline CDR1 and CDR2: MNHEY and SVGAGI.

The rearrangement uses TRBV6-5 and TRBJ2-2, with 11 positions matching TRBD2. The clonotype was recovered from a man aged 50 to 59 with Graves' hyperthyroidism. The material sequenced was blood. The CDR3 DNA reads TGTGCCAGCAGTTCCCCAACTAGCGGGAGAACCACCGGGGAGCTGTTTTTT. It yields the protein CASSSPTSGRTTGELFF.